This TCR beta chain was obtained from a study of blood T cell repertoires in COVID-19. Study-level information: Sample material is recorded as cDNA or gDNA derived from T cells, B-cell-depleted T cells, or PBMCs.

Assay: immunoSEQ multiplex PCR; the TCRdb copy retains only in-frame clones and omits some. The sample has over 300,000 clones, more than 75% seen once. This CDR3 is 14 amino acids long. Germline loops: CDR1 SGDLS, CDR2 YYNGEE. The V end lost 4 bases, the J end lost 7 bases, and 18 bases lay between the germline ends. Material for sequencing was PBMCs or T cells enriched from blood (not recorded which). The chain couples TRBV9 to TRBJ2-7, with D maybe TRBD2 (5 bases). This receptor was obtained from a woman aged 25 to 39 with acute COVID-19. The CDR3 sequence: CASSPRDSPSEQYF. Here the CDR3 DNA reads TGTGCCAGCAGCCCGAGGGATTCTCCTAGTGAGCAGTACTTC.